This T cell receptor beta chain came from a study of T cell changes during pregnancy in multiple sclerosis. Measured with immunoSEQ multiplex PCR; TCRdb has only the in-frame clones, and not every one. This table has about 53,000 clones, around 90% appearing once. The ends lost 5 bases at V and 5 bases at J; junction bases unmatched: 6. This CDR3 has 13 amino acids. CDR1 and CDR2 from the germline V gene are SGHTA and FQGTGA. This sequence was found in a female donor with multiple sclerosis, enrolled in a pregnancy study. This material consisted of CD4+ T cells from peripheral blood mononuclear cells, taken in the third trimester of pregnancy. V gene TRBV7-3 combines with J gene TRBJ2-7; 7 nucleotides line up with TRBD1. In DNA form, the CDR3 reads TGTGCCAGCAGCATACAGGGGAGCCACGAGCAGTACTTC. Translating gives CASSIQGSHEQYF.